These 5 T cell receptor beta chains were all obtained from the same sample, sequenced in a study of Ad26.COV2.S vaccination and SARS-CoV-2 variants. Only in-frame clones appear in the TCRdb table, and some are missing; sequencing was by immunoSEQ multiplex PCR. Here the sample spans about 440,000 clones, about nine tenths being singletons. The treatment was: roughly 18 received Ad26.COV2.S at low or high dose, single or two shots; about 5 received placebo; per-sample allocation not given. Each sample was drawn 63 days after the first injection (of vaccine or placebo). The sequences come from peripheral blood, collected in a trial of Ad26.COV2.S vaccine versus placebo. Receptor source: a person between 18 and 65 years old who received the Ad26.COV2.S COVID-19 vaccine or a placebo.

V and J are TRBV25-1 and TRBJ2-3, with TRBD2 matching 11 bases. The V gene's germline CDR1 is MGHDK and CDR2 SYGVNS. The CDR3 runs to 16 residues. V dropped 4 bases and J dropped 5; count of bases not matched to a gene: 8. CDR3 DNA sequence: TGTGCCAGCAGTGGCCCAGGGACTAGCGGACAAGATACGCAGTATTTT. It codes for CASSGPGTSGQDTQYF.

The rearrangement uses TRBV5-6 and TRBJ2-1, with D unresolved. V shed 0 bases and J shed 2 bases, with 9 bases lying between them. Per the germline V gene, CDR1 is SGHDT and CDR2 is YYEEEE. The CDR3 runs to 15 residues. This CDR3 is CASSLVLGTYNEQFF. The CDR3, as DNA: TGTGCCAGCAGCTTGGTGCTAGGAACCTACAATGAGCAGTTCTTC.

The genes are TRBV7-2 and TRBJ2-1; 7 bases fit TRBD1. CDR3 length: 16 residues. Germline CDR1 and CDR2: SGHTA and FQGNSA. The V segment lost 5 bases and the J segment 4 bases; nucleotides outside the gene matches: 11. CDR3 sequence (DNA): TGTGCCAGCAGCCCGAGAAGGACAGGAGATTACAATGAGCAGTTCTTC. Translating gives CASSPRRTGDYNEQFF.

The chain links TRBV18 to TRBJ1-1; D remains unclear. The CDR3 is 15 residues long. V lost 5 bases, J lost 1 base, and 14 bases lay in between. Germline V gene sequence: CDR1 KGHSH, CDR2 LQKENI. The CDR3 here is CASSARSNSNTEAFF. The CDR3 DNA follows: TGTGCCAGCTCAGCAAGGAGTAATTCGAACACTGAAGCTTTCTTT.

The chain combines TRBV5-5 with TRBJ2-1; tentatively, D is TRBD2 (6 bases). Deletions cut 2 bases from V and 4 bases from J, with 10 bases between. The CDR3 extends over 14 amino acids. The V gene's germline CDR1 is SGHKS and CDR2 YYEKEE (reference sequence). CDR3 nucleotides: TGTGCCAGCAGCTTCGGGGACTTATACAATGAGCAGTTCTTC. Protein sequence: CASSFGDLYNEQFF.